This TCR beta chain was recovered during a study of T cells in women clearing cervical HPV infection. Study overall: Case blood drawn at lesion detection; control blood after infection cleared. For cases, blood was sampled a median around 150 days after lesion detection, interquartile range roughly 90 to 210 days.

Per germline, CDR1 KGHSH and CDR2 LQKENI. The length of the CDR3 is 19 residues. Trimming removed 0 bases at V and 2 bases at J, with 22 bases between. HPV was found by MY09/MY11 PCR and dot-blot genotyping. Sequencing was performed with immunoSEQ multiplex PCR; in TCRdb, only in-frame clones are kept and a portion is missing. The repertoire shows 20,000 to 25,000 clones; the top ten hold more than 9%. To note about this clone: The CDR3 extends 3 residues past the end of the read, so its final part is completed from the germline J gene.

Sequencing was performed on blood buffy coat. The clonotype originates from a woman aged 18-70 years with a cervical HPV16 infection that either progressed to CIN3+ or cleared (not recorded which). This chain uses TRBV18 with TRBJ2-5; no clear D. CDR3: CASSPPANPGPMDQETQYF. CDR3 DNA (partial): TGTGCCAGCTCACCACCTGCAAACCCGGGTCCTATGGATCAAGAGACC.